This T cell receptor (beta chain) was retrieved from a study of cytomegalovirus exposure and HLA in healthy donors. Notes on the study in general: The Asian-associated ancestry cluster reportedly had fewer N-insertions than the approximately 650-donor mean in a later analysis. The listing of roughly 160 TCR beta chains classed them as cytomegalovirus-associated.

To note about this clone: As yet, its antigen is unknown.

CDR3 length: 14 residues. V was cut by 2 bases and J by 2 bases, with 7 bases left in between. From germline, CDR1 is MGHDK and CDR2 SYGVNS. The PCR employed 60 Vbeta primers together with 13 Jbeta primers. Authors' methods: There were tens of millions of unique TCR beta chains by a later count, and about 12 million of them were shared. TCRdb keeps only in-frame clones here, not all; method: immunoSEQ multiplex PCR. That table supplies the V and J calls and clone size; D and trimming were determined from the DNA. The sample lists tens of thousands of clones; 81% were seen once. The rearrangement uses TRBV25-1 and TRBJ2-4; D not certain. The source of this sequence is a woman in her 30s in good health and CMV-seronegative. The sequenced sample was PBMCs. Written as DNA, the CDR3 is TGTGCCAGCAGTGAAGCGGTAACCAAAAACATTCAGTACTTC. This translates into CASSEAVTKNIQYF.